The clone carrying this T cell receptor (beta chain) occurred a few times. The antigen is unknown. Only healthy Caucasians were included as donors. This entry comes from a study of identical twins. Study conclusions and caveats: Out-of-frame alpha sequences shared between twins exhibited an excess of low generation probability. The abundant beta clonotypes from cord blood had fewer insertions, and memory repertoires had none of this.

TCRdb passed the 5' RACE reads through MiXCR, listing each CDR3 protein once. This table holds 1.5 million to 2 million distinct CDR3 sequences, around 29% found once. Trimming removed 8 bases from V and 2 bases from J, with 10 bases in between. The length of the CDR3 is 13 residues. Germline V gene sequence: CDR1 SEHNR, CDR2 FQNEAQ (reference sequence). The sequencing input was cord blood. The receptor comes from a newborn girl in good health. J is TRBJ1-5 and V is TRBV7-9; D is unresolved. The CDR3 region has the DNA TGTGCCAGCTCCCCATGGGGCAATCAGCCCCAGCATTTT. It codes for CASSPWGNQPQHF.